This TCR beta chain was observed in a study of blood T cells in healthy people across ages. Study results and caveats: Higher diversity, along with more naive CD4+ cells, distinguished long-lived donors from aged donors.

The CDR3 has 15 residues. The germline gives CDR1 LNHNV, CDR2 YYDKDF (reference sequence). Trimming took 0 bases from V and 2 from J, leaving 7 bases between them. This clonotype was observed a handful of times. Its antigen remains unidentified. A second PCR of about 7 to 11 cycles used a sample-barcoded 5' primer and a J-beta primer mix. MiXCR, run by TCRdb on the 5' RACE reads, gives a single entry per CDR3 protein. The profile shows 650,000 to 1,000,000 distinct CDR3 sequences, 35% to 50% of them singletons. A minimum of 5 micrograms of total RNA was extracted per sample. Sequenced sample: blood. The gene calls are TRBV15 and TRBJ1-4; D is ambiguous. The receptor was derived from a man older than 75 in good health. CDR3 in amino acids: CATSRDLGTNEKLFF. CDR3 sequence (DNA): TGTGCCACCAGCAGAGATCTGGGGACTAATGAAAAACTGTTTTTT. Full variable domain (outside the CDR3, taken from reference TRBV15 and TRBJ1-4): DAMVIQNPRYQVTQFGKPVTLSCSQTLNHNVMYWYQQKSSQAPKLLFHYYDKDFNNEADTPDNFQSRRPNTSFCFLDIRSPGLGDTAMYLCATSRDLGTNEKLFFGSGTQLSVL.